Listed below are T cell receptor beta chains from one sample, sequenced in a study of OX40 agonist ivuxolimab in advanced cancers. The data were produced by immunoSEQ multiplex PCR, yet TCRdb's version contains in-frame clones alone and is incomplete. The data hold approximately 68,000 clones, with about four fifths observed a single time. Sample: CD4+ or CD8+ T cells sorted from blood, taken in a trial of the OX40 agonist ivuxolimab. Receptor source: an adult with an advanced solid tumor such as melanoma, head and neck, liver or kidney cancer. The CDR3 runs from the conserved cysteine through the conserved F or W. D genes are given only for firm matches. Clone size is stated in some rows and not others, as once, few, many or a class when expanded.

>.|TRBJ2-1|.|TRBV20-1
CSGTKGDEQFF
TGCAGTGGAACAAAGGGGGATGAGCAGTTCTTC
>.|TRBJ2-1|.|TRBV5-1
CASSRDLSRGEQFF
TGCGCCAGCAGCAGGGATTTGAGTCGAGGAGAGCAGTTCTTC
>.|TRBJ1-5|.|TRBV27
CASSEQRNQPQHF
TGTGCCAGCAGCGAACAGCGCAATCAGCCCCAGCATTTT
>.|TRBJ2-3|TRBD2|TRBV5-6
CASSPNGGATDTQYF
TGTGCCAGCAGCCCAAACGGGGGGGCCACAGATACGCAGTATTTT
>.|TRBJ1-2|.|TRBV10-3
CAISEALIGGDGYTF
TGTGCCATCAGTGAGGCCCTTATCGGGGGCGATGGCTACACCTTC
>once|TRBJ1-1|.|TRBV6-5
CASSWRGGTEAFF
TGTGCCAGCAGTTGGAGGGGAGGGACTGAAGCTTTCTTT
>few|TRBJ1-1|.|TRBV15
CATSQGRPKNTEAFF
TGTGCCACCAGCCAAGGACGGCCGAAGAACACTGAAGCTTTCTTT
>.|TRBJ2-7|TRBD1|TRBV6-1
CASSRQGALGEQYF
TGTGCCAGCAGTCGACAGGGGGCTTTGGGCGAGCAGTACTTC
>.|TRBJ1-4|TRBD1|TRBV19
CASTYGWTGISEKLFF
TGTGCCAGTACCTATGGATGGACAGGGATATCTGAAAAACTGTTTTTT
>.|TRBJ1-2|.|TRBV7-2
CASSLGQSYGYTF
TGTGCCAGCAGCTTAGGTCAGAGCTATGGCTACACCTTC
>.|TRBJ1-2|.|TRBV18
CASSPTSVYGYTF
TGTGCCAGCTCACCAACGTCAGTCTATGGCTACACCTTC
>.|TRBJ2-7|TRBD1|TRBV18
CASSPPGQSFYEQYF
TGTGCCAGCTCACCACCGGGACAGAGTTTCTACGAGCAGTACTTC
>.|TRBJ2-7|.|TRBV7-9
CASSPGRTYEQYF
TGTGCCAGCAGCCCAGGACGGACCTACGAGCAGTACTTC
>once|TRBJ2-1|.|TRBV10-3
CAISREGGAPYNEQFF
TGTGCCATCTCCCGAGAGGGGGGGGCTCCCTACAATGAGCAGTTCTTC
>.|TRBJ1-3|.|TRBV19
CASSRWQGSSGNTIYF
TGTGCCAGTAGCAGGTGGCAGGGATCGTCTGGAAACACCATATATTTT
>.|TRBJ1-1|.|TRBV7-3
CASSLTIESGTEAFF
TGTGCCAGCAGCTTAACCATAGAATCGGGCACTGAAGCTTTCTTT
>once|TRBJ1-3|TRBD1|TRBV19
CASSSRLWGQASTGNTIYF
TGTGCCAGTAGCAGTCGATTGTGGGGACAGGCCTCAACTGGAAACACCATATATTTT
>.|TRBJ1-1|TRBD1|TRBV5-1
CASSLAMTGVANTEAFF
TGCGCCAGCAGCTTGGCCATGACAGGGGTCGCGAACACTGAAGCTTTCTTT
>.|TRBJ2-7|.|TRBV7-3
CASSLNGNEQYF
TGTGCCAGCAGCTTAAATGGGAACGAGCAGTACTTC
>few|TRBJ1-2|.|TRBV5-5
CASRAGRNYGYTF
TGTGCCAGCAGGGCGGGACGGAACTATGGCTACACCTTC
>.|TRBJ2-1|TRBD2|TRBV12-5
CASGLVLGERGARYNEQFF
TGTGCTAGTGGTTTGGTACTCGGGGAGCGGGGGGCCCGTTACAATGAGCAGTTCTTC
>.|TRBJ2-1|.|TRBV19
CASSLPPAHEQFF
TGTGCCAGTAGCCTCCCCCCCGCTCATGAGCAGTTCTTC
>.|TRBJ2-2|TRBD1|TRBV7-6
CASSKTGQGSTGELFF
TGTGCCAGCAGTAAAACGGGACAGGGATCAACCGGGGAGCTGTTTTTT
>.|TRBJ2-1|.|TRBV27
CASSPLPPRLGPLYNEQFF
TGTGCCAGCAGTCCGCTCCCACCTAGACTAGGCCCCTTATACAATGAGCAGTTCTTC